Following are 16 T cell receptor beta chains from one sample sequenced in a study of blood T cell repertoires in COVID-19. Sequencing was performed with immunoSEQ multiplex PCR; in TCRdb, only in-frame clones are kept and a portion is missing. The table has 95,000 or so clones, approximately 86% seen once; the top ten hold 0.95% to 1.5%. What was sequenced was peripheral blood. The receptors shown here come from a man older than 75 with active or convalescent COVID-19.

This clone was picked up one time. The chain carries TRBV3-1 (or the pseudogene TRBV3-2) and TRBJ2-1; D is perhaps TRBD1 (5 bases). Germline CDR1 and CDR2: LGHDT and YNNKEL (reference sequence). The ends were cut back, 4 bases at V and 0 bases at J, with 16 bases in the middle. The CDR3 is 17 amino acids. This CDR3 is CASSPGLSASSYNEQFF. CDR3 DNA sequence: TGTGCCAGCAGCCCAGGGCTGTCCGCGAGCTCCTACAATGAGCAGTTCTTC.

This clone was recorded only once. The rearrangement uses TRBV6-6 and TRBJ1-5, with D hard to call. From germline, CDR1 is MNHNY and CDR2 SVGAGI (reference sequence). With 2 bases removed from V and 1 base from J, the gap between germline ends came to 6 bases. The CDR3 loop spans 14 amino acids. CDR3 in amino acids: CASSYIQSNQPQHF. The CDR3 bases are TGTGCCAGCAGTTACATACAAAGCAATCAGCCCCAGCATTTT.

CDR3 coding DNA: TGTGCCAGCAGGCCGGGTCCTCGTAATGAAAAACTGTTTTTT. Residues: CASRPGPRNEKLFF. The chain has TRBV2 and TRBJ1-4, with D unclear. Germline V lookup: CDR1 SNHLY, CDR2 FYNNEI. The germline V and J ends were trimmed by 6 bases and 4 bases, with 12 bases remaining between them. This CDR3 is built from 14 residues.

The chain carries TRBV19 and TRBJ1-1; D is uncertain. CDR1 and CDR2 (germline): LNHDA, SQIVND (reference sequence). V was pared by 7 bases and J by 7 bases, with 16 bases between. CDR3 length: 13 amino acids. The CDR3 reads CASTPYSGSEAFF. The CDR3, as DNA: TGTGCCAGTACCCCCTATTCCGGGAGTGAAGCTTTCTTT.

The chain carries TRBV6-5 and TRBJ1-1; D is undetermined. V was shortened by 0 bases and J by 1 base, with 6 bases between the two germline ends. CDR1 is MNHEY and CDR2 is SVGAGI in the germline V gene. The CDR3 spans 14 residues. CDR3 DNA: TGTGCCAGCAGTTACTCGGCCGAGAACACTGAAGCTTTCTTT. Translating it yields CASSYSAENTEAFF.

The CDR3 DNA follows: TGTGCTAGTGCCCAGACTAGCGGGAGCCCCTACGAGCAGTACTTC. Amino acid sequence: CASAQTSGSPYEQYF. The V call is TRBV12-5, the J call TRBJ2-7; 12 bases match TRBD2. In germline, CDR1 is LGHNT, CDR2 FRNRAP. The trim removed 7 bases at V and 2 bases at J, leaving 6 bases unmatched. This CDR3 has 15 amino acids.

V usage is TRBV9 and J usage is TRBJ1-4, with unresolved D. Looked up from germline, CDR1 is SGDLS and CDR2 is YYNGEE. V was trimmed by 0 bases and J by 7 bases, leaving 13 bases between them. The CDR3 consists of 15 residues. CDR3 in amino acids: CASSVGIGRVEKLFF. The CDR3 DNA follows: TGTGCCAGCAGCGTAGGTATAGGGAGGGTTGAAAAACTGTTTTTT.

The chain combines TRBV5-4 with TRBJ2-1; 7 bases line up with TRBD1. The CDR3 loop spans 15 amino acids. V lost 4 bases, J lost 2 bases, and 6 bases stayed unmatched. CDR1 SGHNT and CDR2 YYREEE come from the germline V gene (reference sequence). The CDR3 sequence: CASSRQGKTYNEQFF. The CDR3 nucleotides read TGTGCCAGCAGCCGACAGGGAAAAACCTACAATGAGCAGTTCTTC.

The chain recombines TRBV7-2 with TRBJ2-3, with D possibly matching TRBD2 (6 bases). Trimming took 5 bases from V and 3 from J, leaving 15 bases between them. There are 15 residues in the CDR3. Germline V gene sequence: CDR1 SGHTA, CDR2 FQGNSA. The CDR3 nucleotides read TGTGCCAGCAGCACCGGGACTTATGGAACAGATACGCAGTATTTT. Encoded protein: CASSTGTYGTDTQYF.

The rearrangement joins TRBV2 to TRBJ1-2; the D is unclear. The germline gives CDR1 SNHLY, CDR2 FYNNEI. The CDR3 is 11 amino acids. V gave up 4 bases and J gave up 5 bases, with 5 bases separating them. In DNA, the CDR3 is TGTGCCAGCAGTGGTACATATGGCTACACCTTC. This gives the protein CASSGTYGYTF.

This sequence joins TRBV11-3 and TRBJ2-5; 11 nucleotides agree with TRBD2. Germline assignment: CDR1 SGHNT and CDR2 YENEEA. With V trimmed by 5 bases and J by 1 base, 3 bases remained unmatched. This CDR3 is built from 15 residues. The CDR3 region has the DNA TGTGCCAGCAGCCCTGGACTAGCGGGCCAAGAGACCCAGTACTTC. Its translation: CASSPGLAGQETQYF.

This chain connects TRBV19 to TRBJ1-5; 7 bases agree with TRBD1. The germline gives CDR1 LNHDA, CDR2 SQIVND (reference sequence). J gave up 2 bases and V 9 bases, and 13 bases lay outside the gene matches. The CDR3 runs 16 residues. In DNA, the CDR3 is TGTGCCAGCAACTCGGACAGGCCCTTTGGCAATCAGCCCCAGCATTTT. Translation gives CASNSDRPFGNQPQHF. Full variable domain (outside the CDR3, taken from reference TRBV19 and TRBJ1-5): DGGITQSPKYLFRKEGQNVTLSCEQNLNHDAMYWYRQDPGQGLRLIYYSQIVNDFQKGDIAEGYSVSREKKESFPLTVTSAQKNPTAFYLCASNSDRPFGNQPQHFGDGTRLSIL.

This chain links TRBV30 with TRBJ1-3; D is uncertain. Germline CDR1 and CDR2: GTSNPN and SVGIG (reference sequence). Trimming shortened V by 0 bases and J by 6 bases, and 9 bases separated the two germline ends. There are 13 residues in the CDR3. Here the CDR3 reads CAWSVNMLNTIYF. For the CDR3, the DNA is TGTGCCTGGAGTGTTAACATGCTAAACACCATATATTTT.

V and J are TRBV15 and TRBJ2-3, with a weak D call TRBD2 (6 bases). Per germline, CDR1 LNHNV and CDR2 YYDKDF (reference sequence). The CDR3 runs to 16 residues. V lost 1 base and J 8 bases, leaving 19 bases between the germline ends. In DNA, the CDR3 is TGTGCCACCAGCAGAGCAGGCGGGAATGGGCTGGGTACGCAGTATTTT. As protein: CATSRAGGNGLGTQYF.

This rearrangement joins TRBV7-6 to TRBJ2-5; 16 positions agree with TRBD2. This CDR3 is built from 16 residues. The germline V gene encodes CDR1 SGHVS and CDR2 FNYEAQ. The V gene end was trimmed by 5 bases and the J gene end by 5 bases; junction bases not matched to a gene: 5. The CDR3 region has the DNA TGTGCCAGCAGCAAGGGACTAGCGGGAGGGAGGGAGACCCAGTACTTC. This translates into CASSKGLAGGRETQYF.

V usage is TRBV18 and J usage is TRBJ2-2; maybe TRBD2 (5 bases). This CDR3 has 15 amino acids. V lost 3 bases and J lost 6, with 14 bases in between. Germline CDR1 KGHSH, CDR2 LQKENI. This CDR3 reads CASSPRTADAGELFF. The CDR3, as DNA: TGTGCCAGCTCACCGAGGACTGCCGATGCCGGGGAGCTGTTTTTT.